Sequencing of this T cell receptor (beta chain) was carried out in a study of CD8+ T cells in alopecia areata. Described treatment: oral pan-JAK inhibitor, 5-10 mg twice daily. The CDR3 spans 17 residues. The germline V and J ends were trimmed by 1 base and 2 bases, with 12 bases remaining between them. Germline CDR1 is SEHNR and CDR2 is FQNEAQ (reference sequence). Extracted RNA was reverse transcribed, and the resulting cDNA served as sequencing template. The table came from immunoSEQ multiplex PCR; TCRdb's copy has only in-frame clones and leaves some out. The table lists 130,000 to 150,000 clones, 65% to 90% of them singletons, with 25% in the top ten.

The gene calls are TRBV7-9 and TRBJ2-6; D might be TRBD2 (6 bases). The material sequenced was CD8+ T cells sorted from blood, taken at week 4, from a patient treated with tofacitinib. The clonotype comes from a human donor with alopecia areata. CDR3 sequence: CASSLDPWGAGANVLTF. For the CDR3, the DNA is TGTGCCAGCAGCTTAGACCCCTGGGGGGCTGGGGCCAACGTCCTGACTTTC.